This TCR beta chain was sequenced in a study of blood T cell repertoires in COVID-19. Study information: PBMCs, B-cell-depleted T cells, or T cells were the source of the cDNA or gDNA that made up the material.

The CDR3 runs 11 residues. Germline values: CDR1 DFQATT, CDR2 SNEGSKA (reference sequence). V dropped 3 bases and J dropped 6; count of bases not matched to a gene: 1. In the original analysis: Researchers report that nucleated cell counts were estimated from reference gene primer amplification. Using immunoSEQ multiplex PCR, the repertoire was profiled, and TCRdb retains in-frame clones only, with some absent. The DNA gave D and trimming, while V, J and clone size come from that table. In the table there are about 250,000 clones, 65% to 90% of which are singletons. This clone was picked up a small number of times.

The sequence was collected from a woman aged 50 to 60 with acute COVID-19. The specimen was PBMCs or T cells enriched from blood (not recorded which). This chain uses TRBV20-1 with TRBJ2-7; 8 bases align to TRBD2. The CDR3 sequence: CSASRGGEQYF. Here the CDR3 DNA reads TGCAGTGCTAGCCGGGGGGGCGAGCAGTACTTC.